The source of this TCR beta chain is a study of T cells after posttransplantation cyclophosphamide. The V segment lost 6 bases and the J segment 5 bases; nucleotides outside the gene matches: 7. The CDR3 sequence is 13 residues long. Looked up from germline, CDR1 is SQVTM and CDR2 is ANQGSEA. Treatment was busulfan-fludarabine conditioning, a marrow graft, and cyclophosphamide on days +3 and +4. Study-level findings and limits: TRB clonality was highly associated with recipient CMV seropositivity and reactivation. Skin or GI-infiltrating T cells shared few TRB sequences with blood. Donor CD8+ memory clones often dominated recipient blood repertoires at later times.

This table comes from immunoSEQ multiplex PCR, and its TCRdb copy is limited to in-frame clones, with some not included. This table holds 16,000 or so clones, roughly 92% found once. Note on this clone: The antigen is undetermined.

The chain carries TRBV29-1 and TRBJ2-3, with 8 bases lining up with TRBD2. The source material was CD4+ T cells sorted from blood, sampled after allogeneic stem cell transplant with posttransplant cyclophosphamide. This sequence originates from a male patient aged 60 to 75 who received an allogeneic stem cell transplant from a related donor and was CMV-positive. A share of the T cells may be of graft donor origin. DNA of the CDR3: TGCAGCGTAAACGGGGGGGCGGAAGATACGCAGTATTTT. Protein: CSVNGGAEDTQYF.